The entry below describes one T cell receptor (beta chain). The antigen is unknown. The data derive from a study of identical twins. Study outcomes and limitations: Abundant beta clonotypes from cord blood had fewer insertions, unlike memory repertoires, which showed none.

TCRdb recomputed calls from the 5' RACE reads with MiXCR, one row per CDR3 protein. Seen here are about 530,000 distinct CDR3 sequences, 20% to 25% observed once, and the top ten hold 0.48%. The CDR3 consists of 16 residues. The ends lost 1 base at V and 7 bases at J; junction bases unmatched: 8. The V gene's germline CDR1 is MDHEN and CDR2 SYDVKM. These data also formed part of another study, on yellow fever vaccine responses in identical twins.

The rearrangement joins TRBV28 to TRBJ2-3; 10 bases fit TRBD2. The sample consisted of CD4+ T cells sorted from blood. The sequence was collected from a woman between 18 and 29 years old in good health. The CDR3 region has the DNA TGTGCCAGCAGTTTATTTACTAGCGGGGATTGGAATACGCAGTATTTT. Protein: CASSLFTSGDWNTQYF.